This TCR beta chain was found in a study of metastatic and nonmetastatic thyroid tumors. The wider study: Patients with malignant and benign thyroid disease provided blood and tumor or nodule tissue, whose repertoires were compared. Study observations and caveats: Patients with malignant thyroid tumors reportedly had significantly higher TCR beta diversity than those with benign nodules, in blood and tumor.

No patient received treatment before thyroid surgery. The germline V gene encodes CDR1 ENHRY and CDR2 SYGVKD. CDR3 length equals 14 residues. Germline trimming cut 7 bases from V and 3 bases from J; bases unmatched to any gene: 4. As handled by the study authors: Clinicopathological groups differed in CDR3, with these differences serving to build a distant-metastasis classifier for papillary thyroid cancer. TCRdb used MiXCR to call clones anew from the PCR reads. The V and J calls come from TCRdb's annotation, not from the publication. The sample records 3,900 or so clones, around 32% being singletons. This clone ranks as medium-sized. Its antigen remains unidentified.

The V and J genes are TRBV10-3 and TRBJ1-5, with TRBD1 matching 9 bases. This TCR was sampled from a male donor with papillary thyroid cancer or a benign thyroid nodule (not recorded which). Some clones in this sample may be carry-over from other donors' samples. The sample consisted of adjacent normal tissue. The CDR3 DNA follows: TGTGCCATCAAGGGACAGGGTAACAATCAGCCCCAGCATTTT. It specifies CAIKGQGNNQPQHF.